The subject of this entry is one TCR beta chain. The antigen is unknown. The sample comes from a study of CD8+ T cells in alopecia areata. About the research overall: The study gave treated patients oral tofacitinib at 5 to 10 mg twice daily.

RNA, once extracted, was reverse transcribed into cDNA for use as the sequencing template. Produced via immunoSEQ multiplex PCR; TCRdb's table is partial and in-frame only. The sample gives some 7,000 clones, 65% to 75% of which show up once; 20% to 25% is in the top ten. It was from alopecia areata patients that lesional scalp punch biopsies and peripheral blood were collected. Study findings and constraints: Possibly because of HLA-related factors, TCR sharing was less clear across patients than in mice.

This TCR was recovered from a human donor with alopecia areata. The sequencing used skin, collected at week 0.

CDR3 nucleotide sequence: TGTGCCAGCAGCACGGGACTAGCGGGGGGCCCTGCCACAGATACGCAGTATTTT. As protein: CASSTGLAGGPATDTQYF. The chain is built from TRBV11-2 and TRBJ2-3, with TRBD2 identical over 15 bases. With 5 bases clipped from V and 2 bases from J, the junction kept 8 bases outside the gene matches. Germline V gene lookup returns CDR1 SGHAT and CDR2 FQNNGV. This CDR3 has 18 residues.